This entry lists 9 T cell receptor beta chains sequenced from one sample in a study of shared clonotypes between healthy human individuals. Some clones are missing from TCRdb's copy, which holds only in-frame ones; the method was immunoSEQ multiplex PCR. Here the sample spans 170,000 or so clones, approximately 61% being singletons. The specimen was memory CD4+ T cells sorted from blood. Subset meaning: CD45RA-negative fraction. The source of these receptors is a man aged 25 to 40 in good health.

This sequence joins TRBV29-1 and TRBJ2-1; D is undetermined. The CDR3 has 12 amino acids. Germline CDR1 and CDR2: SQVTM and ANQGSEA. V was shortened by 2 bases and J by 4 bases, with 6 bases between the two germline ends. The CDR3 protein is CSVELLYNEQFF. Written as DNA, the CDR3 is TGCAGCGTTGAATTACTTTACAATGAGCAGTTCTTC.

The chain joins TRBV11-2 to TRBJ2-7; D remains ambiguous. The germline CDR1 and CDR2 sequences are SGHAT and FQNNGV. The CDR3 is 14 amino acids. The V end was cut by 1 base, the J end by 2 bases, with 9 bases between. CDR3 sequence (DNA): TGTGCCAGCAGCTTAGCAGCCAGAGCCTACGAGCAGTACTTC. This translates into CASSLAARAYEQYF.

The chain employs TRBV7-2 and TRBJ2-2; 9 nucleotides line up with TRBD1. The CDR3 contains 16 residues. Per the germline V gene, CDR1 is SGHTA and CDR2 is FQGNSA. The V gene end was trimmed by 5 bases and the J gene end by 1 base; junction bases not matched to a gene: 5. CDR3 protein: CASSKQGAQNTGELFF. In nucleotides, the CDR3 is TGTGCCAGCAGCAAACAGGGGGCGCAGAACACCGGGGAGCTGTTTTTT.

The chain employs TRBV6-5 and TRBJ1-2; no clear D gene. Germline CDR1 MNHEY, CDR2 SVGAGI. The germline V and J ends were trimmed by 6 bases and 5 bases, with 13 bases remaining between them. This CDR3 has 13 amino acids. The CDR3 here is CASSPFHGYGYTF. CDR3 nucleotides: TGTGCCAGCAGCCCCTTTCACGGATATGGCTACACCTTC.

This chain joins TRBV2 and TRBJ2-7; the match to TRBD2 covers 13 bases. The germline CDR1 and CDR2 sequences are SNHLY and FYNNEI. The CDR3 is made up of 14 amino acids. The junction had 6 bases not matched to a gene; V was cut back by 11 bases and J by 2 bases. CDR3: CAGSGLAGPYEQYF. CDR3 nucleotide sequence: TGTGCCGGATCGGGACTAGCGGGGCCCTACGAGCAGTACTTC.

This clone was counted a few times. The chain links TRBV5-8 to TRBJ1-5; D is undetermined. Trimming removed 1 base from V and 7 bases from J, with 12 bases in between. Germline V gene lookup returns CDR1 SGHTS and CDR2 YDEGEE. This CDR3 comprises 14 residues. The CDR3 reads CASSLSGHGQPQHF. The CDR3 DNA reads as TGTGCCAGCAGCTTGTCGGGTCACGGACAGCCCCAGCATTTT.

The genes are TRBV4-2 and TRBJ2-7; tentatively, D is TRBD2 (6 bases). Germline CDR1 reads LGHNA; CDR2 reads YNFKEQ. The ends were cut back, 4 bases at V and 3 bases at J, with 13 bases in the middle. This CDR3 is built from 14 residues. The CDR3: CASSPFSGHYEQYF. For the CDR3, the DNA is TGTGCCAGCAGCCCATTTAGCGGCCACTACGAGCAGTACTTC.

This clone was picked up a small number of times. This rearrangement joins TRBV5-4 to TRBJ1-2; possibly TRBD1 for D (5 bases). CDR1 and CDR2 from the germline V gene are SGHNT and YYREEE (reference sequence). This CDR3 is built from 17 residues. Trimming removed 3 bases from V and 4 bases from J, with 22 bases in between. CDR3 in amino acids: CASSSAGGRQEGYGYTF. The CDR3 DNA follows: TGTGCCAGCAGCTCGGCCGGGGGTCGGCAGGAAGGCTATGGCTACACCTTC.

The V and J genes are TRBV7-2 and TRBJ2-7; maybe TRBD2 (5 bases). The germline V gene has CDR1 SGHTA and CDR2 FQGNSA. V lost 3 bases and J 1 base, leaving 13 bases between the germline ends. CDR3 length: 15 residues. CDR3 DNA sequence: TGTGCCAGCAGCTTCTCTAGCCCTACTTCCTACGAGCAGTACTTC. Its protein product is CASSFSSPTSYEQYF.